This T cell receptor (beta chain) was captured in a study of blood T cell repertoires in COVID-19 (TCRdb year 2020). Notes on the research overall: Collaborator samples came from the United States, Italy and Spain and covered acute and convalescent phases of COVID-19. The material from the prospective study consisted of cDNA or gDNA derived from T cells, B-cell-depleted T cells, or PBMCs. The dataset comprised deeply sampled blood TCRbeta repertoires from subjects exposed to, actively infected with, or recovered from COVID-19. A freely available public database, intended as a resource for researchers studying the immune response to SARS-CoV-2, is where the repertoires were released. Samples were obtained from the ongoing ImmuneRACE study (first 160 participants) and from over a thousand subjects provided by 6 global collaborators. Nearly every sample came with metadata listing a de-identified subject ID, COVID-19 status, age in years and sex. HLA class I and class II types, where available, came from metadata supplied by the sample provider rather than from assay-based typing. Study-level results and caveats: Clinical and demographic metadata were provided uncurated, with the amount varying by source and participant.

Worth noting for this clone: The antigen it binds to is not known. Per-nucleotide qualities are absent, and no much larger clonotype sits a single base away.

Whole blood was collected in K2EDTA tubes by collaborating institutions according to the institutions' own protocols. For TCRbeta analysis, collaborators shipped samples as frozen whole blood, isolated PBMCs, or DNA extracted from either of those sample types. According to the germline V gene, CDR1 reads MNHEY and CDR2 reads SVGAGI. Including the terminal cysteine and phenylalanine, the CDR3 comprises 13 residues. The entry retains the CDR3 DNA only, 39 bases that are in frame from base 1. The junction carries 12 bases between V and J, which are trimmed by 5 bases and 5 bases respectively. The immunoSEQ Assay, a bias-controlled multiplex PCR, was used to amplify TCRbeta CDR3 regions from genomic DNA. Processing in the source paper ran as follows. The number of nucleated cells in each sample was estimated by amplification of reference gene primers within the assay. To quantify the absolute abundance of each unique TCRbeta CDR3 rearrangement, sequence reads were collapsed and filtered. For each sample, productive Simpson clonality was calculated as the square root of Simpson's diversity index across productive rearrangements. This is the immuneACCESS table as TCRdb keeps it, with only in-frame sequences that have V and J called. A part of the clones is gone; compared with another copy, unresolved V genes explain less than half, and the rest is unexplained. V and J calls and clone size are those listed in that table; D and trimming were worked out from the DNA. The sample yields about 190,000 clones; 84% were counted once. Around 19% of the sample is in the top ten clones.

The chain uses TRBV6-5 and TRBJ2-5; TRBD1 could be the D gene, as 6 bases match. This sequence originates from a human donor in a cohort sampled during active COVID-19. The sample comprised peripheral blood. The CDR3 has the sequence CASSSTGTETQYF. DNA sequence: TGTGCCAGCAGTAGTACAGGGACGGAGACCCAGTACTTC.